The clone carrying this TCR beta chain was picked up a small number of times. Antigen: not known. This sample was included in a study of cytomegalovirus exposure and HLA in healthy donors. The V gene's germline CDR1 is SNHLY and CDR2 FYNNEI. Trimming removed 2 bases from V and 5 bases from J; junction bases left unmatched: 8. This CDR3 has 15 amino acids. Regarding the study as a whole: Presence/absence analysis assumed near-uniform sequencing depth across donors. A later analysis found that most CMV-associated TCR beta chains appeared HLA-restricted.

Vbeta (60) and Jbeta (13) primers were used in the PCR. Original methodology: A later analysis tallied roughly 77 million unique TCR beta chains, approximately 11 million of them shared. Repertoires were generated with immunoSEQ multiplex PCR, while TCRdb's copy carries only in-frame clones and drops some. That table is the source of V, J and clone size, and D and trimming were worked out from the DNA. This sample has 95,000 to 130,000 clones, with approximately 70% found just once. The sequence was collected from a middle-aged woman in good health and CMV-seropositive. The sample taken for sequencing was PBMCs. The rearrangement links TRBV2 to TRBJ1-1, with TRBD1 matching 7 bases. For the CDR3, the DNA is TGTGCCAGCAGTGAAAGATGGGACAGCGTAACTGAAGCTTTCTTT. This codes for CASSERWDSVTEAFF.